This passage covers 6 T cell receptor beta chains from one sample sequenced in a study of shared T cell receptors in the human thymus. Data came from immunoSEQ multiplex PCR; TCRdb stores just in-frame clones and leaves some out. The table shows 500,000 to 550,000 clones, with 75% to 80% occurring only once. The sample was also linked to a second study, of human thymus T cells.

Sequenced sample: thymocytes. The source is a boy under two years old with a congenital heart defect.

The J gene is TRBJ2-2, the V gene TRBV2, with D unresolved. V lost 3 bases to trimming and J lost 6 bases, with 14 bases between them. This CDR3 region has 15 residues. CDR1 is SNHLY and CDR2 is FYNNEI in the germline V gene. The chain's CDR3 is CASSDMETEPGELFF. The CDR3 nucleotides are TGTGCCAGCAGTGATATGGAAACGGAGCCCGGGGAGCTGTTTTTT. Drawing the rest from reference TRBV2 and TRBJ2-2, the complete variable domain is EPEVTQTPSHQVTQMGQEVILRCVPISNHLYFYWYRQILGQKVEFLVSFYNNEISEKSEIFDDQFSVERPDGSNFTLKIRSTKLEDSAMYFCASSDMETEPGELFFGEGSRLTVL.

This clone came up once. The CDR3 sequence is CASSPYLDSSQPQHF. The CDR3 DNA reads as TGTGCCAGCAGTCCATACCTCGACAGTAGTCAGCCCCAGCATTTT. The chain is built from TRBV27 and TRBJ1-5; D is possibly TRBD1 (5 bases). The CDR3 spans 15 residues. Trimming removed 5 bases from V and 6 bases from J, with 17 bases in between. CDR1 and CDR2 (germline): MNHEY, SMNVEV (reference sequence).

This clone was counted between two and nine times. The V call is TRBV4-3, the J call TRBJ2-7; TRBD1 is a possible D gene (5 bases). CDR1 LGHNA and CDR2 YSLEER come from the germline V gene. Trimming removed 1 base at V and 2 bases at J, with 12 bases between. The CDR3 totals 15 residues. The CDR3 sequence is CASSQGRKDTYEQYF. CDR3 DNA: TGCGCCAGCAGCCAAGGCAGGAAGGACACCTACGAGCAGTACTTC.

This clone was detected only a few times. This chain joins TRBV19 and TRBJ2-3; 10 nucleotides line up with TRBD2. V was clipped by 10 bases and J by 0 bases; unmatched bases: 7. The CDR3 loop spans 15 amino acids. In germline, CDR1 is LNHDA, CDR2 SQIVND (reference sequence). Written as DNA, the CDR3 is TGTGCCACCGCTCCTAGCGGGAGTAGCACAGATACGCAGTATTTT. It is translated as CATAPSGSSTDTQYF. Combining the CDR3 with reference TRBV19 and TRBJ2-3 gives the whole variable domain DGGITQSPKYLFRKEGQNVTLSCEQNLNHDAMYWYRQDPGQGLRLIYYSQIVNDFQKGDIAEGYSVSREKKESFPLTVTSAQKNPTAFYLCATAPSGSSTDTQYFGPGTRLTVL.

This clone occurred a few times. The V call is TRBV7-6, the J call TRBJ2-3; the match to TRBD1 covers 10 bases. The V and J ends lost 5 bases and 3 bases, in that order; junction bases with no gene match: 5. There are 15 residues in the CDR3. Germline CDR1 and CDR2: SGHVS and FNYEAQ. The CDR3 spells CASSKDRGRTDTQYF. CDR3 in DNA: TGTGCCAGCAGCAAAGACAGGGGGCGTACAGATACGCAGTATTTT.

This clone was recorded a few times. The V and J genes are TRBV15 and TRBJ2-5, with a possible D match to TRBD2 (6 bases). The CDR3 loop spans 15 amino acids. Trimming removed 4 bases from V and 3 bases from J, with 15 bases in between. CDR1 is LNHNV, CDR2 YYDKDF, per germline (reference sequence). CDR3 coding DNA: TGTGCCACCAGCACCTCCCGCGGGGTGGAAGAGACCCAGTACTTC. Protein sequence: CATSTSRGVEETQYF.